The next 27 T cell receptor beta chains were all read from a single sample in a study of T cell responses to AZD1222 COVID-19 vaccine. Some clones are missing from TCRdb's copy, which holds only in-frame ones; the method was immunoSEQ multiplex PCR. The table records just over 150,000 clones, 75% to 90% of them present only once. Sample: peripheral blood, taken after recovery from COVID-19. All receptors derive from an adult who had recovered from COVID-19.

The V gene is TRBV5-1, the J gene TRBJ2-1, with 12 bases matching TRBD2. Trimming took 4 bases from V and 8 from J; bases not matched to a gene: 10. The germline CDR1 and CDR2 sequences are SGHRS and YFSETQ. This CDR3 is built from 16 residues. Here the CDR3 reads CASSRTSGILFYEQFF. The CDR3 nucleotides are TGCGCCAGCAGCAGGACTAGCGGGATCCTTTTTTATGAGCAGTTCTTC.

The V call is TRBV27, the J call TRBJ1-2, with D unresolved. V lost 4 bases and J lost 5, with 11 bases in between. The CDR3 has 13 residues. Germline CDR1 and CDR2: MNHEY and SMNVEV (reference sequence). The CDR3 is CASSSVSYYGYTF. The CDR3 DNA reads as TGTGCCAGCAGTTCGGTCAGCTATTATGGCTACACCTTC.

The CDR3 loop reads CAIGPNNQPQHF. The CDR3 region has the DNA TGTGCCATCGGACCGAATAATCAGCCCCAGCATTTT. The V and J genes are TRBV10-3 and TRBJ1-5; D is unclear. The germline V and J ends were trimmed by 8 bases and 4 bases, with 9 bases remaining between them. The CDR3 sequence is 12 residues long. Germline V gene sequence: CDR1 ENHRY, CDR2 SYGVKD.

This chain connects TRBV18 to TRBJ2-7; TRBD1 is a possible D gene (6 bases). This CDR3 has 15 residues. Germline assignment: CDR1 KGHSH and CDR2 LQKENI. V was shortened by 3 bases and J by 0 bases, with 12 bases between the two germline ends. The CDR3 DNA reads as TGTGCCAGCTCACCCCGACAGGCGAACTCCTACGAGCAGTACTTC. Translation: CASSPRQANSYEQYF.

The chain couples TRBV28 to TRBJ1-5, with TRBD1 matching 7 bases. The CDR3 covers 17 residues. J was trimmed by 7 bases and V by 3 bases; bases with no gene match: 15. Germline V CDR1 and CDR2: MDHEN, SYDVKM. The CDR3 nucleotides are TGTGCCAGCAGTTTTACCTTACAGGGGATTTTCGACCAGCCCCAGCATTTT. Protein sequence: CASSFTLQGIFDQPQHF.

The chain has TRBV18 and TRBJ1-2; maybe TRBD1 (6 bases). CDR1 is KGHSH, CDR2 LQKENI, per germline. This CDR3 is 14 amino acids long. V was shortened by 2 bases and J by 4 bases, with 11 bases between the two germline ends. The CDR3 protein is CASSPNREGYGYTF. For the CDR3, the DNA is TGTGCCAGCTCACCAAACAGGGAGGGCTATGGCTACACCTTC.

This rearrangement joins TRBV6-2 or TRBV6-3 to TRBJ1-1, with a tentative D call TRBD1 (5 bases). Between the trimmed V and J ends, which lost 4 bases and 9 bases, there was a span of 15 bases. The CDR3 sequence is 13 residues long. Germline V lookup: CDR1 MNHEY, CDR2 SVGEGT. CDR3 DNA: TGTGCCAGCAGTTTTGGGACCGCGGCGAAAGCTTTCTTT. Translated: CASSFGTAAKAFF.

The chain links TRBV5-4 to TRBJ2-5, with D perhaps assigned TRBD1 or TRBD2 (7 bases each). V was shortened by 4 bases and J by 5 bases, with 15 bases between the two germline ends. The CDR3 is made up of 14 amino acids. In germline, CDR1 is SGHNT, CDR2 YYREEE (reference sequence). Written as DNA, the CDR3 is TGTGCCAGCAGCCCAGGGGGGGGCCTGGAGACCCAGTACTTC. Translated, it gives CASSPGGGLETQYF.

V is TRBV5-4 and J is TRBJ1-2; 10 bases align to TRBD1. Germline lookup yields CDR1 SGHNT and CDR2 YYREEE (reference sequence). The CDR3 is 14 amino acids. V was clipped by 6 bases and J by 5 bases; unmatched bases: 7. CDR3 sequence reads: CASTRTGGRYGYTF. The CDR3 DNA follows: TGTGCCAGCACCCGGACAGGGGGGAGGTATGGCTACACCTTC.

The rearrangement uses TRBV5-1 and TRBJ1-4; no definite D call. Germline V gives CDR1 SGHRS, CDR2 YFSETQ. The CDR3 is 15 amino acids. V lost 4 bases and J lost 7, with 17 bases in between. CDR3 amino acids: CASSREGPAAEKLFF. The CDR3 nucleotides are TGCGCCAGCAGCCGGGAGGGCCCAGCGGCTGAAAAACTGTTTTTT.

This sequence joins TRBV2 and TRBJ2-2; tentative D call: TRBD1 (5 bases). This CDR3 comprises 13 residues. From germline, CDR1 is SNHLY and CDR2 FYNNEI. Trimming pared 8 bases from V and 0 bases from J, leaving 7 bases between. This CDR3 reads CASGATNTGELFF. The CDR3 DNA sequence: TGTGCCAGCGGGGCAACGAACACCGGGGAGCTGTTTTTT.

The chain uses TRBV10-3 and TRBJ1-3; TRBD1 is a possible D gene (5 bases). V lost 2 bases, J lost 2 bases, and 10 bases lay in between. Germline V gene data show CDR1 as ENHRY and CDR2 as SYGVKD. The CDR3 has 15 amino acids. The DNA for the CDR3 is TGTGCCATCAGTGAGCCTGACAGAGCTGGAAACACCATATATTTT. This translates into CAISEPDRAGNTIYF.

Comment on this clone: The sample carries other DNA sequences with the same CDR3. The rearrangement uses TRBV6-1 and TRBJ1-2; D not resolved. The V gene's germline CDR1 is MNHNS and CDR2 SASEGT. Trimming left V 2 bases short and J 4 bases short, with 8 bases between. This CDR3 region has 13 residues. CDR3 DNA sequence: TGTGCCAGCAGTGAATCATCCGTCTATGGCTACACCTTC. It codes for CASSESSVYGYTF.

J is TRBJ2-2 and V is TRBV15, with D tentatively TRBD1 (5 bases). Germline-derived CDR1 and CDR2 are LNHNV and YYDKDF (reference sequence). The ends were cut back, 0 bases at V and 4 bases at J, with 9 bases in the middle. This CDR3 spans 15 amino acids. The CDR3 sequence is CATSRDQTATGELFF. Here the CDR3 DNA reads TGTGCCACCAGCAGAGATCAGACAGCCACCGGGGAGCTGTTTTTT.

The chain joins TRBV5-8 to TRBJ1-1; D not resolved. Trimming pared 7 bases from V and 9 bases from J, leaving 4 bases between. The CDR3 sequence is 8 residues long. In germline, CDR1 is SGHTS, CDR2 YDEGEE. CDR3 DNA: TGTGCCAGCGCCCAAGCTTTCTTT. This encodes CASAQAFF. Supplemented by reference TRBV5-8 and TRBJ1-1, the full variable domain reads EAGVTQSPTHLIKTRGQQATLRCSPISGHTSVYWYQQALGLGLQFLLWYDEGEERNRGNFPPRFSGRQFPNYSSELNVNALELEDSALYLCASAQAFFGQGTRLTVV.

V and J are TRBV5-1 and TRBJ2-1, with TRBD2 identical over 11 bases. The germline V gene has CDR1 SGHRS and CDR2 YFSETQ. This CDR3 is built from 16 residues. With 0 bases clipped from V and 4 bases from J, the junction kept 3 bases outside the gene matches. CDR3 DNA: TGCGCCAGCAGCTTGGGACTAGCGGGGTCTTACAATGAGCAGTTCTTC. Its translation is CASSLGLAGSYNEQFF. Looking up the rest from reference TRBV5-1 and TRBJ2-1 gives the full variable domain: KAGVTQTPRYLIKTRGQQVTLSCSPISGHRSVSWYQQTPGQGLQFLFEYFSETQRNKGNFPGRFSGRQFSNSRSEMNVSTLELGDSALYLCASSLGLAGSYNEQFFGPGTRLTVL.

The chain employs TRBV4-2 and TRBJ1-1; possibly TRBD1 for D (5 bases). Per germline, CDR1 LGHNA and CDR2 YNFKEQ. The CDR3 loop spans 14 amino acids. V lost 0 bases and J 3 bases, leaving 8 bases between the germline ends. CDR3 loop: CASSQEGPHTEAFF. CDR3 in DNA: TGTGCCAGCAGCCAAGAGGGGCCGCACACTGAAGCTTTCTTT.

The chain couples TRBV5-1 to TRBJ1-2; no definite D call. V was trimmed by 0 bases and J by 8 bases, leaving 11 bases between them. Per the germline V gene, CDR1 is SGHRS and CDR2 is YFSETQ. This CDR3 region has 13 residues. The CDR3, as DNA: TGCGCCAGCAGCTTGGGAGGTCGGAGAGGCTACACCTTC. This sequence encodes CASSLGGRRGYTF.

V and J are TRBV12-3 or TRBV12-4 and TRBJ2-1; no clear D gene. Trimming pared 10 bases from V and 4 bases from J, leaving 11 bases between. The CDR3 is 12 residues long. The CDR3 spells CATRNYYNEQFF. CDR3 nucleotide sequence: TGTGCCACCCGGAACTATTACAATGAGCAGTTCTTC.

This chain links TRBV5-1 with TRBJ2-1; no clear D. The CDR3 is 11 residues long. V lost 1 base, J lost 7 bases, and 3 bases lay in between. From germline, CDR1 is SGHRS and CDR2 YFSETQ. CDR3: CASSLLNEQFF. CDR3 sequence (DNA): TGCGCCAGCAGCTTGCTGAATGAGCAGTTCTTC.

This rearrangement joins TRBV9 to TRBJ2-7; 8 bases are shared with TRBD1. Germline CDR1 is SGDLS and CDR2 is YYNGEE. V shed 4 bases and J 3 bases; nucleotides not matched to a gene: 9. The CDR3 totals 15 residues. The DNA for the CDR3 is TGTGCCAGCAGCCCAGGACAGGGAAGGAGCTACGAGCAGTACTTC. It specifies CASSPGQGRSYEQYF.

The gene calls are TRBV5-4 and TRBJ2-2; no firm D call. Germline loops: CDR1 SGHNT, CDR2 YYREEE (reference sequence). The CDR3 contains 13 residues. V lost 3 bases and J lost 3, with 6 bases in between. CDR3 sequence: CASSSLYTGELFF. For the CDR3, the DNA is TGTGCCAGCAGCTCCCTATACACCGGGGAGCTGTTTTTT.

The V and J genes are TRBV12-3 or TRBV12-4 and TRBJ2-1, with D unresolved. V lost 6 bases and J lost 6, with 12 bases in between. The CDR3 totals 13 residues. The CDR3: CASSSRLGNEQFF. Written as DNA, the CDR3 is TGTGCCAGCAGCAGTCGGCTGGGCAATGAGCAGTTCTTC.

The chain couples TRBV6-6 to TRBJ2-1; 10 bases match TRBD2. The CDR3 runs to 14 residues. V trimming: 4 bases; J trimming: 6 bases; junction bases outside the gene matches: 3. Germline V gene lookup returns CDR1 MNHNY and CDR2 SVGAGI (reference sequence). The CDR3 DNA sequence: TGTGCCAGCAGTTCTCGGACTAGCGGCAATGAGCAGTTCTTC. Residues: CASSSRTSGNEQFF.

The chain links TRBV3-1 (or the pseudogene TRBV3-2) to TRBJ1-5, with TRBD1 identical over 9 bases. Germline CDR1 is LGHDT and CDR2 is YNNKEL (reference sequence). V dropped 3 bases and J dropped 6; count of bases not matched to a gene: 3. CDR3 length equals 14 residues. In nucleotides, the CDR3 is TGTGCCAGCAGCCAGAGGACAGGGGTTCAGCCCCAGCATTTT. The encoded protein is CASSQRTGVQPQHF.

This sequence joins TRBV20-1 and TRBJ1-1; D perhaps matches TRBD1 (5 bases). The CDR3 sequence is 11 residues long. The V gene's germline CDR1 is DFQATT and CDR2 SNEGSKA (reference sequence). The CDR3 sequence: CRYRTNTEAFF. For the CDR3, the DNA is TGCAGGTACAGGACGAACACTGAAGCTTTCTTT.

This sequence joins TRBV19 and TRBJ2-5; TRBD1 agrees at 7 bases. This CDR3 has 14 amino acids. Per the germline V gene, CDR1 is LNHDA and CDR2 is SQIVND (reference sequence). J lost 5 bases, V lost 6 bases, and 9 bases had no gene match. This chain's CDR3 is CASSKDRLKETQYF. The CDR3 DNA reads TGTGCCAGTAGCAAGGACAGGTTGAAGGAGACCCAGTACTTC.